The 26 T cell receptor beta chains given below trace back to one sample, sequenced in a study of blood T cell repertoires in COVID-19. Method: immunoSEQ multiplex PCR; TCRdb's copy keeps in-frame clones and lacks some. The table lists 10,000 to 15,000 clones, around 85% of them singletons, with more than 5% in the top ten. The sequencing sample was made of peripheral blood. The receptors here all came from a human donor in a cohort sampled during active COVID-19.

The chain has TRBV2 and TRBJ1-4; 7 bases are shared with TRBD1. Trimming removed 11 bases from V and 3 bases from J; junction bases left unmatched: 6. The germline CDR1 and CDR2 sequences are SNHLY and FYNNEI. The CDR3 length is 13 residues. Here the CDR3 reads CAVRDSPNEKLFF. The CDR3 region has the DNA TGTGCCGTACGGGACAGCCCTAATGAAAAACTGTTTTTT.

The chain couples TRBV18 to TRBJ1-2; a possible D gene is TRBD1 (5 bases). Deletions cut 1 base from V and 6 bases from J, with 12 bases between. In germline, CDR1 is KGHSH, CDR2 LQKENI. The CDR3 covers 14 residues. The DNA of the CDR3 is TGTGCCAGCTCACCACGCCAGGGTGAGAATGGCTACACCTTC. Amino acid sequence: CASSPRQGENGYTF.

Only one count was recorded for this clone. This sequence joins TRBV5-1 and TRBJ2-3; TRBD1 agrees at 8 bases. The length of the CDR3 is 14 residues. The trim removed 2 bases at V and 6 bases at J, leaving 5 bases unmatched. The germline V gene encodes CDR1 SGHRS and CDR2 YFSETQ. CDR3 bases: TGCGCCAGCAGCTTCAGGGGGCGCGAGGATACGCAGTATTTT. It translates to CASSFRGREDTQYF.

V is TRBV27 and J is TRBJ2-2, with D possibly being TRBD1 (6 bases). The CDR3 has 16 residues. The V end was cut by 6 bases, the J end by 1 base, with 15 bases between. Germline values: CDR1 MNHEY, CDR2 SMNVEV (reference sequence). The CDR3 DNA follows: TGTGCCAGCAGGAATCGACAGGCAGGGAACACCGGGGAGCTGTTTTTT. Protein sequence: CASRNRQAGNTGELFF.

This clone is a singleton in its sample. The J gene is TRBJ1-3, the V gene TRBV7-9; possible D gene TRBD1, 5 bases. Germline CDR1 SEHNR, CDR2 FQNEAQ (reference sequence). This CDR3 region has 15 residues. Trimming stripped 2 bases from V and 3 bases from J, with 11 bases between. The CDR3 sequence is CASSLLQGVGNTIYF. CDR3 coding DNA: TGTGCCAGCAGCTTATTACAAGGGGTTGGAAACACCATATATTTT.

The CDR3 nucleotides are TGTGCCAGCAGTTTACGAGTAGCGGGATTCGGGGAGCTGTTTTTT. It specifies CASSLRVAGFGELFF. V usage is TRBV27 and J usage is TRBJ2-2; 8 positions match TRBD2. The CDR3 sequence is 15 residues long. Per germline, CDR1 MNHEY and CDR2 SMNVEV (reference sequence). V was pared by 2 bases and J by 7 bases, with 6 bases of the junction left unmatched.

The chain combines TRBV28 with TRBJ1-2, with 9 bases identical to TRBD1. In germline, CDR1 is MDHEN, CDR2 SYDVKM. V gave up 2 bases and J gave up 5 bases; unmatched junction bases: 6. The CDR3 has 15 amino acids. In DNA form, the CDR3 reads TGTGCCAGCAGTTTACTAACGACAGGGGGGTATGGCTACACCTTC. Translated, it gives CASSLLTTGGYGYTF.

The chain combines TRBV6-2 or TRBV6-3 with TRBJ2-7, with D possibly matching TRBD1 (5 bases). The germline gives CDR1 MNHEY, CDR2 SVGEGT. The CDR3 is 12 amino acids. Trimming removed 6 bases at V and 8 bases at J, with 14 bases between. CDR3 protein: CASSELRGKQYF. In DNA, the CDR3 is TGTGCCAGCAGCGAACTTAGGGGAAAGCAGTACTTC.

The chain links TRBV9 to TRBJ2-3; no clear D. Germline V gives CDR1 SGDLS, CDR2 YYNGEE. The CDR3 contains 15 residues. V lost 0 bases and J 3 bases, leaving 11 bases between the germline ends. The CDR3, as DNA: TGTGCCAGCAGCGTAGAGGCGACCAGGACAGATACGCAGTATTTT. Its protein product is CASSVEATRTDTQYF.

V and J are TRBV4-2 and TRBJ2-5, with 7 bases that match TRBD2. V gave up 1 base and J gave up 4 bases; unmatched junction bases: 6. CDR1 LGHNA and CDR2 YNFKEQ come from the germline V gene. The CDR3 sequence is 15 residues long. CDR3 DNA: TGTGCCAGCAGCCAAGGTAGCGGGCGGGGAGAGACCCAGTACTTC. This gives the protein CASSQGSGRGETQYF.

This chain links TRBV19 with TRBJ2-2; 7 bases map to TRBD1. The junction had 8 bases not matched to a gene; V was cut back by 4 bases and J by 0 bases. The CDR3 consists of 17 residues. Germline V lookup: CDR1 LNHDA, CDR2 SQIVND (reference sequence). The CDR3 spells CASSKGALPPNTGELFF. The DNA of the CDR3 is TGTGCCAGTAGTAAGGGGGCCTTACCCCCGAACACCGGGGAGCTGTTTTTT.

This clone occurred a few times. The V and J genes are TRBV9 and TRBJ1-2; D is uncertain. V lost 4 bases and J 4 bases, leaving 11 bases between the germline ends. The CDR3 covers 13 residues. Germline-derived CDR1 and CDR2 are SGDLS and YYNGEE. CDR3 sequence: CASSMGSSYGYTF. CDR3 coding DNA: TGTGCCAGCAGCATGGGCAGCTCCTATGGCTACACCTTC. The complete variable domain, with remaining parts taken from reference TRBV9 and TRBJ1-2, reads DSGVTQTPKHLITATGQRVTLRCSPRSGDLSVYWYQQSLDQGLQFLIQYYNGEERAKGNILERFSAQQFPDLHSELNLSSLELGDSALYFCASSMGSSYGYTFGSGTRLTVV.

This chain links TRBV28 with TRBJ2-2, with TRBD1 matching 9 bases. V trimming: 6 bases; J trimming: 6 bases; junction bases outside the gene matches: 8. This CDR3 region has 15 residues. Germline V gene lookup returns CDR1 MDHEN and CDR2 SYDVKM. This CDR3 is CASRGRTGEAGELFF. CDR3 sequence (DNA): TGTGCCAGCAGGGGTAGGACAGGGGAAGCCGGGGAGCTGTTTTTT.

This clone has just a few counts. The chain employs TRBV5-6 and TRBJ2-3; 7 bases align to TRBD2. From germline, CDR1 is SGHDT and CDR2 YYEEEE. The CDR3 is 15 amino acids. V shed 0 bases and J 0 bases; nucleotides not matched to a gene: 1. CDR3: CASSLVSGSTDTQYF. Here the CDR3 DNA reads TGTGCCAGCAGCTTGGTTAGCGGGAGCACAGATACGCAGTATTTT.

CDR3 loop: CASSPTGGGGYTF. The CDR3 nucleotides are TGTGCCAGCAGCCCAACTGGGGGAGGAGGCTACACCTTC. V usage is TRBV7-2 and J usage is TRBJ1-2; possibly TRBD1 for D (5 bases). This CDR3 spans 13 amino acids. Germline assignment: CDR1 SGHTA and CDR2 FQGNSA. V was clipped by 5 bases and J by 8 bases, with 15 bases between them.

The rearrangement joins TRBV6-6 to TRBJ2-3, with D perhaps TRBD1 (6 bases). From germline, CDR1 is MNHNY and CDR2 SVGAGI (reference sequence). The CDR3 contains 13 residues. V was pared by 5 bases and J by 4 bases, with 10 bases between. This chain's CDR3 is CASSGRGADTQYF. As DNA, the CDR3 is TGTGCCAGCAGTGGCAGGGGAGCAGATACGCAGTATTTT.

This clone appeared a few times. The V call is TRBV27, the J call TRBJ2-7, with D perhaps matching TRBD1 (5 bases). V shed 5 bases and J shed 0 bases, with 14 bases lying between them. The V gene's germline CDR1 is MNHEY and CDR2 SMNVEV (reference sequence). The CDR3 covers 15 residues. The CDR3, as DNA: TGTGCCAGCAGTAGCCAGGGTTTTAGCTCCTACGAGCAGTACTTC. It translates to CASSSQGFSSYEQYF.

This clone was seen just once. CDR3 nucleotide sequence: TGTGCCAGTCCTCCCTCGACAGGGGAAGGAAACACCATATATTTT. This codes for CASPPSTGEGNTIYF. The rearrangement links TRBV28 to TRBJ1-3, with TRBD1 identical over 8 bases. Germline assignment: CDR1 MDHEN and CDR2 SYDVKM. V trimming: 9 bases; J trimming: 4 bases; junction bases outside the gene matches: 11. This CDR3 is 15 amino acids long.

This sequence joins TRBV5-1 and TRBJ2-7; perhaps TRBD2 as D (6 bases). V dropped 1 base and J dropped 2 bases, with 10 bases sitting between them. CDR1 and CDR2 (germline): SGHRS, YFSETQ. This CDR3 contains 14 residues. The DNA of the CDR3 is TGCGCCAGCAGCTTGAGGCGGGAAACCTACGAGCAGTACTTC. Translating gives CASSLRRETYEQYF.

The chain carries TRBV30 and TRBJ2-3; the match to TRBD1 covers 8 bases. CDR3 length: 13 residues. CDR1 GTSNPN and CDR2 SVGIG come from the germline V gene (reference sequence). Trimming removed 5 bases from V and 4 bases from J; junction bases left unmatched: 5. CDR3 sequence (DNA): TGTGCCTGGGCCAGGACAGGGTCAGATACGCAGTATTTT. Translated, it gives CAWARTGSDTQYF. The full variable domain, rest sourced from reference TRBV30 and TRBJ2-3, is SQTIHQWPATLVQPVGSPLSLECTVEGTSNPNLYWYRQAAGRGLQLLFYSVGIGQISSEVPQNLSASRPQDRQFILSSKKLLLSDSGFYLCAWARTGSDTQYFGPGTRLTVL.

This clone was counted a single time. The chain links TRBV2 to TRBJ2-4, with 9 bases aligning to TRBD1. Per the germline V gene, CDR1 is SNHLY and CDR2 is FYNNEI. After removal of 4 bases from V and 1 base from J, the junction contained 2 bases not matched to a gene. The CDR3 length is 15 residues. CDR3 sequence: CASSGDRVAKNIQYF. The CDR3 DNA reads as TGTGCCAGCAGTGGGGACAGGGTGGCCAAAAACATTCAGTACTTC.

The chain combines TRBV6-5 with TRBJ1-1; 7 bases are a match to TRBD1. This CDR3 spans 13 amino acids. The junction had 9 bases not matched to a gene; V was cut back by 7 bases and J by 7 bases. CDR1 is MNHEY, CDR2 SVGAGI, per germline. The CDR3 DNA follows: TGTGCCAGCAAGAAGGGACAGCCAAATGAAGCTTTCTTT. Residues: CASKKGQPNEAFF.

The rearrangement joins TRBV28 to TRBJ2-1; no firm D call. The V gene lost 1 base and the J gene lost 7 bases, with 17 bases spanning the gap. The germline V gene has CDR1 MDHEN and CDR2 SYDVKM. This CDR3 region has 16 residues. CDR3 bases: TGTGCCAGCAGTTTATCCCAGGTAACCATAGGAAATGAGCAGTTCTTC. This codes for CASSLSQVTIGNEQFF.

The chain joins TRBV7-9 to TRBJ2-7; 9 bases line up with TRBD1. CDR3 length equals 15 residues. The germline CDR1 and CDR2 sequences are SEHNR and FQNEAQ (reference sequence). V shed 2 bases, J shed 4 bases, and the junction held 6 bases outside the gene matches. The CDR3 loop reads CASSLSGQGFYEQYF. CDR3 nucleotides: TGTGCCAGCAGCTTATCGGGACAGGGTTTTTACGAGCAGTACTTC.

The chain couples TRBV7-8 to TRBJ2-5; no reliable D call. V lost 1 base and J 4 bases, leaving 7 bases between the germline ends. Germline V CDR1 and CDR2: SGHVS, FQNEAQ. This CDR3 comprises 13 residues. CDR3 loop: CASSLVERETQYF. Written as DNA, the CDR3 is TGTGCCAGCAGCTTAGTTGAGAGAGAGACCCAGTACTTC.

For the CDR3, the DNA is TGTGCCAGCAAGGGACAGGGCGATAATTCACCCCTCCACTTT. Residues: CASKGQGDNSPLHF. The chain employs TRBV2 and TRBJ1-6; TRBD1 matches 9 bases. From germline, CDR1 is SNHLY and CDR2 FYNNEI. This CDR3 spans 14 amino acids. Trimming took 7 bases from V and 5 from J; bases not matched to a gene: 3. The full variable domain, in which reference TRBV2 and TRBJ1-6 provide the parts outside the CDR3, is EPEVTQTPSHQVTQMGQEVILRCVPISNHLYFYWYRQILGQKVEFLVSFYNNEISEKSEIFDDQFSVERPDGSNFTLKIRSTKLEDSAMYFCASKGQGDNSPLHFGNGTRLTVT.